The next 3 T cell receptor beta chains were all read from a single sample in a study of cytomegalovirus exposure and HLA in healthy donors. Amplification used 60 Vbeta primers and 13 Jbeta primers. Measured with immunoSEQ multiplex PCR; TCRdb has only the in-frame clones, and not every one. The sample lists 150,000 to 200,000 clones; around 81% were seen once. The sequenced sample consisted of PBMCs. The origin of the receptors is a woman in her 40s in good health and CMV-seronegative.

This clone was recorded a few times. The chain couples TRBV7-9 to TRBJ2-5, with TRBD1 identical over 9 bases. The CDR3 runs 17 residues. Germline V lookup: CDR1 SEHNR, CDR2 FQNEAQ (reference sequence). Trimming at V came to 0 bases and at J to 2 bases, leaving 7 bases not matched to a gene. CDR3 sequence: CASSLAGMGQGQETQYF. The CDR3 coding sequence is TGTGCCAGCAGCTTAGCGGGTATGGGACAGGGACAAGAGACCCAGTACTTC.

The chain joins TRBV7-9 to TRBJ1-4; 7 nucleotides agree with TRBD1. CDR1 is SEHNR, CDR2 FQNEAQ, per germline (reference sequence). V shed 11 bases, J shed 5 bases, and the junction held 8 bases outside the gene matches. This CDR3 is 13 amino acids long. The CDR3 DNA reads TGTGCCGTAGACCGGGACAGCAATGAAAAACTGTTTTTT. Translation: CAVDRDSNEKLFF. Using reference TRBV7-9 and TRBJ1-4 for the parts outside the CDR3, the full variable domain is DTGVSQNPRHKITKRGQNVTFRCDPISEHNRLYWYRQTLGQGPEFLTYFQNEAQLEKSRLLSDRFSAERPKGSFSTLEIQRTEQGDSAMYLCAVDRDSNEKLFFGSGTQLSVL.

V is TRBV5-6 and J is TRBJ2-5, with TRBD2 matching 11 bases. The J segment lost 7 bases and the V segment lost 3 bases, leaving 5 bases of the junction unmatched. The germline CDR1 and CDR2 sequences are SGHDT and YYEEEE. There are 14 residues in the CDR3. DNA of the CDR3: TGTGCCAGCAGCTGGGGACTAGCGGACGCGACCCAGTACTTC. It translates to CASSWGLADATQYF.